This T cell receptor beta chain was observed in a study of shared clonotypes between healthy human individuals. Study-level points and caveats: A limitation of the genetic and exposure-history diversity represented arose from few donors. About 5% was the fraction of naive CD4 clonotypes found shared across a few donors.

The length of the CDR3 is 18 residues. V dropped 7 bases and J dropped 7; count of bases not matched to a gene: 18. Germline loops: CDR1 WSHSY, CDR2 SAAADI. Genomic DNA (from each subset) was split evenly across several immunoSEQ plates. Sequenced by immunoSEQ multiplex PCR; TCRdb stores in-frame clones only, minus some. The repertoire holds 1.5 million to 1.9 million clones, with 95% to 99% as singletons. About this clone itself: Its specificity is unknown.

Donors, healthy HIV-negative adults, lacked recent acute infections or vaccinations. Sequenced: naive CD4+ T cells sorted from blood. Subset: CD45RA+ positively selected. The clonotype was recovered from a man aged 25 to 40 in good health. The gene calls are TRBV10-2 and TRBJ2-1; 11 nucleotides align to TRBD2. The CDR3 loop reads CASTDRHLAGGPRNEQFF. DNA of the CDR3: TGCGCCAGCACAGACAGACACTTAGCGGGAGGGCCTCGAAATGAGCAGTTCTTC.